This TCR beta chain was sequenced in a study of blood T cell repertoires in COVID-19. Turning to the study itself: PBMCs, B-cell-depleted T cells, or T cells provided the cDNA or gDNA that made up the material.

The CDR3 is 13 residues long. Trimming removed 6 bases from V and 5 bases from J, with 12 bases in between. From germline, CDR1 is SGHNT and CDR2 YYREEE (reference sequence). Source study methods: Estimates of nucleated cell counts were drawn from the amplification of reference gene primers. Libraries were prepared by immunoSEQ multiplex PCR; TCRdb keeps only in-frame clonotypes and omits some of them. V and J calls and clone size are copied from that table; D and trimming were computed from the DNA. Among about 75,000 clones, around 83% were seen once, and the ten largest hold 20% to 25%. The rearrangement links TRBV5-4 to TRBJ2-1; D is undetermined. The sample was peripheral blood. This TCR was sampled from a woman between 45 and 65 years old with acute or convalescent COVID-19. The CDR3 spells CASTELVDNEQFF. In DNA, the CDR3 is TGTGCCAGCACCGAGTTGGTTGACAATGAGCAGTTCTTC.